Listed here is a single TCR beta chain. Its antigen has not been determined. No qualities accompany the bases; no much larger clone lies one base away. Germline trimming amounts to 5 bases on V and 0 bases on J, with 3 as the count of junction bases outside the gene matches. The germline V gene (reference sequence) sets CDR1 to PRHDT and CDR2 to FYEKMQ. From its cysteine to its phenylalanine, the CDR3 spans 15 amino acids. The sequence is cut down to CDR3 DNA, 45 bases in frame from base 1. The method behind the library was the immunoSEQ multiplex PCR assay. Under the source paper's analysis protocol: To diagnose cytomegalovirus status from the catalog of TCR beta chain sequences, a statistical classification framework was built. TCRdb stores this immuneACCESS table with in-frame sequences only. Part of the clones is absent; in the studies checked, under half of the shortfall reflects unresolved V genes, and no reason is known for the rest. The DNA gave D and trimming, while V, J and clone size come from that table. Recorded for this sample are about 220,000 clones; over 80% of them occurred a single time. 11% to 15% of the sample rests with the top ten.

Separate from the approximately 670-subject first cohort, the validation cohort of over 90 subjects was the group to which the donors belonged. The entry originates in a study of cytomegalovirus exposure and HLA in healthy donors (dated by TCRdb to the late 2010s). Study-wide context: A later analysis indicated that the roughly 130 validation repertoires were generated on the platform also employed for the 700 or so repertoires of the first cohort. Besides the first cohort of 550 to 750 subjects, a separate validation cohort made up of about 120 different subjects was used. The study aimed to test whether cataloging public T cell receptors could reveal signatures of past pathogen exposure. High-throughput TCR immunosequencing, statistical association of individual TCRs with disease status, and machine learning were combined to predict cytomegalovirus infection status.

The paper's findings and limits, for the study overall: A few of the identified cytomegalovirus-associated TCR beta chains were confirmed in vitro to be specific for cytomegalovirus antigens. It was suggested by the authors that the approach could potentially be generalized to other disease states and immunological phenotypes. In the study, around 150 TCR beta chains were listed as associated with cytomegalovirus. All 120 or so repertoires were used to score co-occurrence in the validation cohort in a later analysis, because that analysis had no HLA typing for the cohort. Across donors, most TCR sequences were observed very rarely, whereas some public TCRs were present in many individuals. Of the cluster scores, approximately 95% were above 0 in a later analysis, which found that TCRs clustered in the first cohort also tended to co-occur in the 110 or so validation repertoires. The classifier was reported to diagnose cytomegalovirus status with high specificity and sensitivity in both the original and validation cohorts.

The TCR sequence derives from a woman under 40 in good health and CMV-seropositive. Rearrangement joined TRBV13 to TRBJ2-3, and 9 junction bases match TRBD2. Material: PBMCs. Read as DNA, the sequence is TGTGCCAGCAGCAACAGCGGGGGGAGCACAGATACGCAGTATTTT. The translation is CASSNSGGSTDTQYF. Where the CDR3 stops, the reference TRBV13 and TRBJ2-3 genes take over; the full variable domain is AAGVIQSPRHLIKEKRETATLKCYPIPRHDTVYWYQQGPGQDPQFLISFYEKMQSDKGSIPDRFSAQQFSDYHSELNMSSLELGDSALYFCASSNSGGSTDTQYFGPGTRLTVL.